These 9 T cell receptor beta chains share one sample of origin, sequenced in a study of T cells in Graves' hyperthyroidism and ophthalmopathy. RNA transcripts were the template for amplifying TCR beta CDR3 regions. RT-PCR in the first round (using the HTBI primer set) targeted the TCR CDR3. TCRdb itself ran the multiplex PCR reads through MiXCR, one entry per CDR3 protein. The sample shows roughly 580,000 distinct CDR3 sequences, around 45% of them seen only once. Sequencing used peripheral blood or thyroid tissue (not recorded which). The receptor set was obtained from a woman younger than 30 with Graves' hyperthyroidism.

This clonotype was counted only a few times. Written as DNA, the CDR3 is TGTGCCAGCAGCTTGGCCGGACTTAGCAATCAGCCCCAGCATTTT. Translating it yields CASSLAGLSNQPQHF. V usage is TRBV7-2 and J usage is TRBJ1-5, with D uncertain. This CDR3 is 15 amino acids long. The V and J ends lost 3 bases and 0 bases respectively, with 9 bases between them. The germline V gene has CDR1 SGHTA and CDR2 FQGNSA.

This clonotype has ten or more counts. The gene calls are TRBV29-1 and TRBJ1-1; a weak D match, TRBD1 (5 bases). V lost 3 bases, J lost 10 bases, and 18 bases lay in between. Per germline, CDR1 SQVTM and CDR2 ANQGSEA. The CDR3 is 13 amino acids. The CDR3 bases are TGCAGCGTTGATATCAATAGGCAGGGAGGAGCTTTCTTT. Translated: CSVDINRQGGAFF.

This sequence joins TRBV2 and TRBJ2-7; 10 bases fit TRBD2. J lost 2 bases, V lost 3 bases, and 10 bases had no gene match. The CDR3 runs 17 residues. Germline lookup yields CDR1 SNHLY and CDR2 FYNNEI. The CDR3 region has the DNA TGTGCCAGCAGTGAGGGGCTAGCGGGAGCCCCCGCCTACGAGCAGTACTTC. It specifies CASSEGLAGAPAYEQYF.

Turning to this clonotype: The junction departs from the called germline gene at one end, perhaps through a read error. The rearrangement uses TRBV7-9 and TRBJ1-2, with TRBD1 matching 7 bases. The germline V gene has CDR1 SEHNR and CDR2 FQNEAQ (reference sequence). The length of the CDR3 is 17 residues. The CDR3 bases are TGTACCAGCAGCTTAGTCCCAGACAGGGCGGGTAACTATGGCTACACCTTC. Its translation: CTSSLVPDRAGNYGYTF.

As concerns this clonotype: Being one base from a much bigger clone, this may be a read error. The chain recombines TRBV7-3 with TRBJ1-4; D remains unclear. Trimming shortened V by 0 bases and J by 1 base, and 6 bases separated the two germline ends. The CDR3 is made up of 15 amino acids. In germline, CDR1 is SGHTA, CDR2 FQGTGA. The CDR3 DNA sequence: TGTGCCAGCAGCTTAACAGGGAGAACTAATGAAAAACTGTTTTTT. It specifies CASSLTGRTNEKLFF.

Points on this clonotype: A junction end diverges from the germline sequence, so it may reflect a read error. CDR3 in DNA: TGTGCTAGCAGCGCACGGGACAACCTCATCTATGGCTACCCCTTC. This encodes CASSARDNLIYGYPF. The chain carries TRBV7-9 and TRBJ1-2, with D possibly matching TRBD1 (6 bases). The CDR3 has 15 amino acids. Looked up from germline, CDR1 is SEHNR and CDR2 is FQNEAQ (reference sequence).

The table lists this clonotype with many counts. This chain's CDR3 is CASSRRAGAEGTQYF. CDR3 DNA sequence: TGTGCCAGCAGCCGTCGAGCGGGAGCGGAGGGGACCCAGTACTTC. The chain recombines TRBV7-2 with TRBJ2-5; TRBD2 aligns across 8 bases. The ends lost 5 bases at V and 7 bases at J; junction bases unmatched: 12. From germline, CDR1 is SGHTA and CDR2 FQGNSA. The CDR3 is 15 residues long.

This chain links TRBV10-3 with TRBJ1-6; weak D call: TRBD1 (5 bases). V lost 5 bases to trimming and J lost 10 bases, with 9 bases between them. This CDR3 comprises 12 residues. Germline CDR1 ENHRY, CDR2 SYGVKD. The CDR3 sequence is CAISSGDSPLHF. The CDR3 DNA is TGTGCCATCAGTAGCGGGGACTCACCCCTCCACTTT.

This clonotype showed up just a few times. J is TRBJ2-7 and V is TRBV7-9; the match to TRBD2 covers 8 bases. V shed 5 bases, J shed 0 bases, and the junction held 3 bases outside the gene matches. From germline, CDR1 is SEHNR and CDR2 FQNEAQ (reference sequence). The CDR3 extends over 14 amino acids. CDR3 loop: CASSVTSGSYEQYF. DNA for the CDR3: TGTGCCAGCAGCGTTACTAGCGGCTCCTACGAGCAGTACTTC.